This TCR beta chain was identified during a study of technical replicates of blood from several donors. Assay: immunoSEQ multiplex PCR; the TCRdb copy retains only in-frame clones and omits some. Among about 69,000 clones listed, 88% were seen once. Between the trimmed V and J ends, which lost 5 bases and 5 bases, there was a span of 6 bases. Germline V lookup: CDR1 MNHNY, CDR2 SVGAGI (reference sequence). This CDR3 is built from 11 residues. The receptor was isolated from a human donor in good health. Some clones in this sample may be carry-over from other donors' samples. V and J are TRBV6-6 and TRBJ1-2; no clear D gene. Sequences were obtained from PBMCs. The CDR3 DNA follows: TGTGCCAGCAGTCCCTTATATGGCTACACCTTC. Translating gives CASSPLYGYTF.